The next 9 T cell receptor beta chains were all read from a single sample in a study of T cells in localized non-small cell lung cancer. Generated by immunoSEQ multiplex PCR, the TCRdb table keeps only in-frame clones and is missing some. The repertoire holds 7,500 to 10,000 clones, about 43% seen once, with 3.8% in the top ten. Material: lymph node tissue, obtained before any cancer treatment. The receptor source for this set is a woman aged 35-70 years with stage I lung adenocarcinoma.

This clone was seen a handful of times. The V gene is TRBV7-5, the J gene TRBJ1-1. TRBV7-5 is noted as a pseudogene. This CDR3 is 15 amino acids long. The CDR3 coding sequence is TGTGCCAGCAGCGTAGCACGGAGCCTGAACACTGAAGCTTTCTTT. This encodes CASSVARSLNTEAFF.

This clone appeared a single time. CDR3 amino acids: CASSPDWGEKLFF. CDR3 nucleotide sequence: TGTGCCAGCTCACCAGACTGGGGGGAAAAACTGTTTTTT. V gene TRBV18 combines with J gene TRBJ1-4; D may be TRBD1 (5 bases). Germline lookup yields CDR1 KGHSH and CDR2 LQKENI. V was pared by 2 bases and J by 8 bases, with 9 bases between. There are 13 residues in the CDR3. Drawing the rest from reference TRBV18 and TRBJ1-4, the complete variable domain is NAGVMQNPRHLVRRRGQEARLRCSPMKGHSHVYWYRQLPEEGLKFMVYLQKENIIDESGMPKERFSAEFPKEGPSILRIQQVVRGDSAAYFCASSPDWGEKLFFGSGTQLSVL.

This chain uses TRBV6-8 with TRBJ1-5, with 7 positions matching TRBD1. Trimming at V came to 6 bases and at J to 3 bases, leaving 8 bases not matched to a gene. The CDR3 spans 15 residues. The germline V gene encodes CDR1 MNHGY and CDR2 SAAAGT. The CDR3 bases are TGTGCCAGCAGCCGCGGGACAGCCTACAATCAGCCCCAGCATTTT. Translation: CASSRGTAYNQPQHF.

The chain has TRBV11-3 and TRBJ2-2, with TRBD1 matching 8 bases. J gave up 4 bases and V 7 bases, and 11 bases lay outside the gene matches. Germline CDR1 reads SGHNT; CDR2 reads YENEEA. CDR3 length equals 16 residues. CDR3 DNA: TGTGCCAGCACCAACCCAGGGGGCGCGGGCACCGGGGAGCTGTTTTTT. Its translation: CASTNPGGAGTGELFF.

The chain links TRBV6-8 to TRBJ2-7, with 8 bases aligning to TRBD1. V lost 6 bases and J lost 2; bases outside the gene matches: 6. This CDR3 has 14 amino acids. CDR1 and CDR2 from the germline V gene are MNHGY and SAAAGT. The CDR3 loop reads CASSDRGRTYEQYF. In DNA form, the CDR3 reads TGTGCCAGCAGCGACAGGGGTCGTACCTACGAGCAGTACTTC.

A few counts support this clone. V and J are TRBV30 and TRBJ1-2; D might be TRBD1 (5 bases). Germline CDR1 and CDR2: GTSNPN and SVGIG (reference sequence). The CDR3 is 13 amino acids. V was pared by 0 bases and J by 4 bases, with 9 bases between. CDR3 nucleotides: TGTGCCTGGAGTGTACGGGGGTCCTATGGCTACACCTTC. Protein product: CAWSVRGSYGYTF.

This chain links TRBV1 with TRBJ1-1; the table's D call of TRBD1 was not tested on the DNA. TRBV1 is given as a pseudogene. This CDR3 is 13 amino acids long. The CDR3 DNA follows: TGCGCCAGTAGCCAGGGCAGGGCCACTGAAGCTTTCTTT. Its translation is CASSQGRATEAFF.

The chain couples TRBV15 to TRBJ1-3; TRBD1 matches at 7 bases. V lost 0 bases and J lost 0; bases outside the gene matches: 8. CDR3 size: 18 residues. Germline CDR1 is LNHNV and CDR2 is YYDKDF (reference sequence). CDR3 nucleotides: TGTGCCACCAGCAGAGAAATACGGACAGGCCGCTCTGGAAACACCATATATTTT. Translation: CATSREIRTGRSGNTIYF.

The V gene is TRBV30, the J gene TRBJ1-5; D possibly corresponds to TRBD1 (5 bases). CDR3 length: 16 amino acids. Germline V CDR1 and CDR2: GTSNPN, SVGIG (reference sequence). V was clipped by 2 bases and J by 0 bases, with 14 bases between them. In nucleotides, the CDR3 is TGTGCCTGGAGTACACCTAGAGGGGATAGCAATCAGCCCCAGCATTTT. Amino acids: CAWSTPRGDSNQPQHF.